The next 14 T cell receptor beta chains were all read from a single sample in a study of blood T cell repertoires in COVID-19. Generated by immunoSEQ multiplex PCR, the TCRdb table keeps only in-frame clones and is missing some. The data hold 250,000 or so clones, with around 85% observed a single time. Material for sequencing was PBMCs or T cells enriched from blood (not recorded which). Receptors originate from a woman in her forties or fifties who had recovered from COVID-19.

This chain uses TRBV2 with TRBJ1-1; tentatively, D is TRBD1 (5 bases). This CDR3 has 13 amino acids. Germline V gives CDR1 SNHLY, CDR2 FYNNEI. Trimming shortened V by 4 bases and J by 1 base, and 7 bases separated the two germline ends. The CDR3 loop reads CASSVQGNTEAFF. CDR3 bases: TGTGCCAGCAGTGTCCAGGGGAACACTGAAGCTTTCTTT. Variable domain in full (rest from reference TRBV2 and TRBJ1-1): EPEVTQTPSHQVTQMGQEVILRCVPISNHLYFYWYRQILGQKVEFLVSFYNNEISEKSEIFDDQFSVERPDGSNFTLKIRSTKLEDSAMYFCASSVQGNTEAFFGQGTRLTVV.

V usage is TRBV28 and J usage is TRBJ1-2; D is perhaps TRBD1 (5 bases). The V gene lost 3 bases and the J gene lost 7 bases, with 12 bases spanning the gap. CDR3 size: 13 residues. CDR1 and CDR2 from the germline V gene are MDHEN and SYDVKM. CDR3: CASSFGGTAGYTF. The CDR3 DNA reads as TGTGCCAGCAGTTTCGGCGGGACGGCTGGCTACACCTTC.

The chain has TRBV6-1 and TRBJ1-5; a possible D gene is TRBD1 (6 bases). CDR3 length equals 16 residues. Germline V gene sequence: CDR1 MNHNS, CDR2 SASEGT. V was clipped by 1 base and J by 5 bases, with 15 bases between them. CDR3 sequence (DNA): TGTGCCAGCAGTGAAGGTGTCAGGGGCGGGTATCAGCCCCAGCATTTT. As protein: CASSEGVRGGYQPQHF.

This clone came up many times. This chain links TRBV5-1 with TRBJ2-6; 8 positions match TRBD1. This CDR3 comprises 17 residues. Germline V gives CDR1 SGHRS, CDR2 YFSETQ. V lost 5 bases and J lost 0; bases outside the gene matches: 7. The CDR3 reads CASSSGTGGSGANVLTF. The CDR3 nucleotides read TGCGCCAGCAGTTCCGGGACAGGAGGCTCTGGGGCCAACGTCCTGACTTTC. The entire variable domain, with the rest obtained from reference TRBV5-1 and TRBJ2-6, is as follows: KAGVTQTPRYLIKTRGQQVTLSCSPISGHRSVSWYQQTPGQGLQFLFEYFSETQRNKGNFPGRFSGRQFSNSRSEMNVSTLELGDSALYLCASSSGTGGSGANVLTFGAGSRLTVL.

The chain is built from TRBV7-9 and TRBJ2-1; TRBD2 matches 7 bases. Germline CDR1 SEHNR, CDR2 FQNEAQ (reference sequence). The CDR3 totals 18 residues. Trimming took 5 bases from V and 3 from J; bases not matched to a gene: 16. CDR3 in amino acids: CASSRIRLAGEIYNEQFF. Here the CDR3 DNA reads TGTGCCAGCAGCCGGATCCGACTCGCGGGAGAGATCTACAATGAGCAGTTCTTC.

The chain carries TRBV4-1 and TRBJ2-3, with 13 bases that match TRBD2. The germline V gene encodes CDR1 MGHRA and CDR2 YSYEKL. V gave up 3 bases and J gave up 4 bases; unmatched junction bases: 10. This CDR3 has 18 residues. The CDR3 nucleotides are TGCGCCAGCAGCCAGGCACCAGGACTAGCGGGAGAAGCAGATACGCAGTATTTT. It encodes CASSQAPGLAGEADTQYF.

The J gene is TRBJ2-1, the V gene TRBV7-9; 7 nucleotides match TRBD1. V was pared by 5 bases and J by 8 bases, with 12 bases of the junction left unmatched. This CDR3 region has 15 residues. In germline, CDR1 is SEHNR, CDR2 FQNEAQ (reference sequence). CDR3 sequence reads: CASSPLRQGGYEQFF. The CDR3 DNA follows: TGTGCCAGCAGCCCCCTTCGACAGGGCGGGTATGAGCAGTTCTTC.

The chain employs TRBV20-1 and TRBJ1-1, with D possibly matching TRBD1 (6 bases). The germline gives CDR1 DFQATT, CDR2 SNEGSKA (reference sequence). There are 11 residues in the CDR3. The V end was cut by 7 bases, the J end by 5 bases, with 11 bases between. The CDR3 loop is CSEGVGTEAFF. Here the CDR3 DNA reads TGCAGTGAGGGGGTGGGAACTGAAGCTTTCTTT.

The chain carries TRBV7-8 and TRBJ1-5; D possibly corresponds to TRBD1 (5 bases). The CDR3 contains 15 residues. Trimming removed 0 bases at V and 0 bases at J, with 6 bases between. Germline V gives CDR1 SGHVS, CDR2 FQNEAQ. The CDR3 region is CASSLAGLSNQPQHF. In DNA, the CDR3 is TGTGCCAGCAGCTTAGCGGGACTTAGCAATCAGCCCCAGCATTTT. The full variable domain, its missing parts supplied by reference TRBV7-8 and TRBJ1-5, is GAGVSQSPRYKVAKRGQDVALRCDPISGHVSLFWYQQALGQGPEFLTYFQNEAQLDKSGLPSDRFFAERPEGSVSTLKIQRTQQEDSAVYLCASSLAGLSNQPQHFGDGTRLSIL.

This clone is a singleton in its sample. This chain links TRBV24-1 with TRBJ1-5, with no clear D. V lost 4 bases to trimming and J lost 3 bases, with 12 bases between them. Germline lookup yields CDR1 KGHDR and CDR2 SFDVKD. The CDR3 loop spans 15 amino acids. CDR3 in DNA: TGTGCCACCAGTGAGCCCACGATACACAATCAGCCCCAGCATTTT. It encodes CATSEPTIHNQPQHF.

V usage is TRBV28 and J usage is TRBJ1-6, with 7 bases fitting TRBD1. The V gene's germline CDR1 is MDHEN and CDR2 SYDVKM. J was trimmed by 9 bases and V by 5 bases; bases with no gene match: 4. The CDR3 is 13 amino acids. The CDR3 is CASSPTGSSPLHF. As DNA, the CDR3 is TGTGCCAGCAGTCCGACAGGGAGTTCACCCCTCCACTTT.

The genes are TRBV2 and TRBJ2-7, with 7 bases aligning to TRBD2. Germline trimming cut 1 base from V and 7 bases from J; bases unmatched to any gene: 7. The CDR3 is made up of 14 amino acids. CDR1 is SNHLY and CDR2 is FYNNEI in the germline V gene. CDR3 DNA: TGTGCCAGCAGTGAAGGTAGCGGGTATCTTGAGCAGTACTTC. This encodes CASSEGSGYLEQYF.

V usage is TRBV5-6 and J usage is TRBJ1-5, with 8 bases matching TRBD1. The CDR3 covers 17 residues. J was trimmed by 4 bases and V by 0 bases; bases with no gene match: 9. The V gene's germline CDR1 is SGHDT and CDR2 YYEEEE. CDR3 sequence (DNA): TGTGCCAGCAGCTTGGCCACGTCAGGGGGCCGGAATCAGCCCCAGCATTTT. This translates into CASSLATSGGRNQPQHF.

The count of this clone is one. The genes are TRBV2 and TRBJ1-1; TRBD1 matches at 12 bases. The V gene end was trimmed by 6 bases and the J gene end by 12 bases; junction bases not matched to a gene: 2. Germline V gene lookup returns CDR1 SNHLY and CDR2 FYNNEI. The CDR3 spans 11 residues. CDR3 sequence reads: CASSRDRGPFF. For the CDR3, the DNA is TGTGCCAGCAGCAGGGACAGGGGGCCTTTCTTT.